Following are 7 T cell receptor beta chains from one sample sequenced in a study of cytomegalovirus exposure and HLA in healthy donors. PCR amplification relied on 60 Vbeta primers (plus 13 Jbeta primers). Repertoires were generated with immunoSEQ multiplex PCR, while TCRdb's copy carries only in-frame clones and drops some. Counted here are around 150,000 clones, more than 70% occurring once; the ten biggest clones make up about 11%. Sequenced: PBMCs. The receptors were sampled from a man between 18 and 35 years old in good health and CMV-seropositive.

The chain links TRBV28 to TRBJ1-5; 8 bases fit TRBD1. Trimming cost V 6 bases and J 1 base; bases outside gene matches: 8. The germline V gene has CDR1 MDHEN and CDR2 SYDVKM. The CDR3 sequence is 16 residues long. CDR3: CASSQDRAISNQPQHF. In DNA form, the CDR3 reads TGTGCCAGCAGCCAGGACAGGGCCATAAGCAATCAGCCCCAGCATTTT.

The chain combines TRBV2 with TRBJ2-5, with 16 bases lining up with TRBD2. CDR3 length equals 17 residues. Germline V lookup: CDR1 SNHLY, CDR2 FYNNEI. The ends lost 2 bases at V and 4 bases at J; junction bases unmatched: 4. The CDR3: CASSEPGLAGGRETQYF. Here the CDR3 DNA reads TGTGCCAGCAGTGAACCGGGACTAGCGGGAGGGAGAGAGACCCAGTACTTC.

V usage is TRBV28 and J usage is TRBJ2-5; a possible D gene is TRBD2 (7 bases). CDR1 and CDR2 (germline): MDHEN, SYDVKM. Trimming took off 3 bases at V and 0 bases at J, with 11 bases between the two ends. This CDR3 has 15 residues. CDR3 nucleotides: TGTGCCAGCAGTTTTTGGGGGGGCGACCAAGAGACCCAGTACTTC. It specifies CASSFWGGDQETQYF.

This clone is medium-sized (0.01 to 0.1%) within its sample. This sequence joins TRBV7-6 and TRBJ1-4; D is unclear. V shed 0 bases and J shed 8 bases, with 16 bases lying between them. The germline V gene encodes CDR1 SGHVS and CDR2 FNYEAQ. The length of the CDR3 is 16 residues. CDR3 loop: CASSLARIPLMEKLFF. The CDR3 nucleotides are TGTGCCAGCAGCTTAGCCAGGATACCCCTAATGGAAAAACTGTTTTTT.

The chain employs TRBV30 and TRBJ2-1; TRBD2 agrees at 10 bases. CDR1 is GTSNPN, CDR2 SVGIG, per germline (reference sequence). The CDR3 contains 18 residues. The V segment lost 5 bases and the J segment 0 bases; nucleotides outside the gene matches: 13. In DNA form, the CDR3 reads TGTGCCTGGGCAAGGGGTACTAGCGGGGATTTCTCCTACAATGAGCAGTTCTTC. Its protein product is CAWARGTSGDFSYNEQFF.

The chain employs TRBV27 and TRBJ2-7; TRBD2 agrees at 8 bases. Germline V gives CDR1 MNHEY, CDR2 SMNVEV (reference sequence). CDR3 size: 15 residues. After removal of 6 bases from V and 1 base from J, the junction contained 8 bases not matched to a gene. The CDR3 reads CASRGSSGKSYEQYF. CDR3 sequence (DNA): TGTGCCAGCAGGGGGAGTAGCGGGAAGTCCTACGAGCAGTACTTC.

This chain joins TRBV11-2 and TRBJ1-1; D possibly corresponds to TRBD1 (6 bases). V lost 5 bases to trimming and J lost 8 bases, with 12 bases between them. The CDR3 is made up of 12 amino acids. CDR1 and CDR2 from the germline V gene are SGHAT and FQNNGV. The CDR3 nucleotides are TGTGCCAGCAGCCAACAGGGTCTAGAAGCTTTCTTT. Its protein product is CASSQQGLEAFF.